A selection of T cell receptor beta chains follows, all from one sample in a study of OX40 agonist ivuxolimab in advanced cancers. The table came from immunoSEQ multiplex PCR; TCRdb's copy has only in-frame clones and leaves some out. The table has tens of thousands of clones, roughly 91% seen once. The source material was CD4+ or CD8+ T cells sorted from blood, sampled in a trial of the OX40 agonist ivuxolimab. These receptors came from an adult with an advanced solid tumor such as melanoma, head and neck, liver or kidney cancer. Both conserved end residues are trimmed from each CDR3.

.,TRBV7-2,ASSLVGPPSSYEQY
TRBJ2-1,TRBV9,ASTRTSAYNEQF
TRBJ1-5,TRBV28,ASSLTSLWSNQPQH
TRBJ1-2,TRBV6-1,ASSESRQGIGYGYT
TRBJ2-5,TRBV11-2,ASSPRGGDQETQY
TRBJ2-4,TRBV6-1,ASSEGGGRNIQY
TRBJ2-3,TRBV7-2,ASSLGWGLEGTDTQY
TRBJ1-1,TRBV11-3,ASSSSDGTEAF
TRBJ1-1,TRBV11-2,ASSPPGTAGGAF
TRBJ2-7,TRBV2,ASVQFSEQY
TRBJ2-3,TRBV4-3,ASSQEFLDTQY
TRBJ1-6,TRBV19,ASSITGSPLH
TRBJ2-5,TRBV6-5,ASSPGLAGGTQY
TRBJ2-7,TRBV19,ASSSSAGSYEQY
TRBJ2-7,TRBV14,ASSQLGQNGHEQY
TRBJ2-5,TRBV11-2,ASSLGLAGAEETQY
TRBJ2-1,TRBV12-5,ASGLGLAGNNEQF
TRBJ1-2,TRBV7-2,ASRPDRAVVGYGYT
TRBJ1-2,TRBV28,ASSRTGGVYGYT
.,TRBV15,ATSRAGESLAGVFLPNYEQY
TRBJ2-7,TRBV6-5,ASSAGGAGGEQY
TRBJ1-1,TRBV28,ASSGDSLNTEAF
TRBJ2-2,TRBV6-5,ASRAQGRTGELF
TRBJ2-3,TRBV7-2,ASSVLVTSGRAVDTQY
TRBJ1-2,TRBV5-8,ASSLKTGHYGYT
TRBJ2-7,TRBV6-6,ASKGGLSEQY
TRBJ2-5,TRBV11-3,ASSPFGNAPETQY
TRBJ1-4,TRBV5-1,ASSSGQSYNEKLF
TRBJ2-1,TRBV6-5,ASRPGTSGSNEQF
TRBJ2-5,TRBV18,ASSWVDRPYQETQY
TRBJ2-2,TRBV19,ASSPRVKNTGELF
TRBJ2-7,TRBV11-3,ASSLVGQGASEQY
TRBJ1-1,TRBV27,ASSLEGASEAF
TRBJ1-1,TRBV5-1,ASSPTGGARQVSTEAF
TRBJ2-7,TRBV28,ASSLYNVYEQY
TRBJ2-2,TRBV18,ASSSHHGSSGTGELF
TRBJ2-5,TRBV7-2,ASSQRTSGRETQY
TRBJ1-5,TRBV28,ASSSGQYSNQPQH
TRBJ1-5,TRBV2,ASRPAGTSNQPQH
TRBJ1-6,TRBV25-1,ASSASFQGRGTDSPLH
TRBJ2-2,TRBV7-3,ASSVDPNTGELF
TRBJ2-5,TRBV18,ASSPPGQETQY
TRBJ2-6,TRBV18,ASSPPNLSGANVLT
TRBJ1-2,TRBV5-4,ASSLASEGINYGYT
TRBJ1-1,TRBV5-4,ASSPGLTGQFPEAF
TRBJ2-5,TRBV5-1,ASSLSPGGSETQY
TRBJ1-4,TRBV6-5,ASGTNREKLF
TRBJ2-2,TRBV21-1,ASSKEEVGDTGELF
TRBJ2-2,TRBV6-6,ASSRSGVVGTGELF